This T cell receptor (beta chain) is drawn from a study of early T cells in non-severe SARS-CoV-2 infection. Study-wide findings and caveats: VDJdb-based matching was biased toward anti-spike CD8 responses and missed private and CD4 specificities.

This clonotype was found a few times. Antigen: not known. TCRdb ran MiXCR on the 5' RACE reads and lists one entry per CDR3 protein. The sample includes more than 20,000 distinct CDR3 sequences, over 5.5% seen only once; the top ten take roughly 15%. The CDR3 sequence is 14 residues long. V was pared by 4 bases and J by 1 base, with 11 bases between. CDR1 and CDR2 from the germline V gene are SGHDT and YYEEEE. The clonotype was recovered from an adult who was a healthcare worker with PCR-confirmed SARS-CoV-2 infection or an uninfected control (not recorded which). This material consisted of whole blood, taken at baseline. The rearrangement joins TRBV5-6 to TRBJ1-1; D remains ambiguous. CDR3 sequence (DNA): TGTGCCAGCAGCCGCGGGGAGGGGAACACTGAAGCTTTCTTT. Encoded protein: CASSRGEGNTEAFF.